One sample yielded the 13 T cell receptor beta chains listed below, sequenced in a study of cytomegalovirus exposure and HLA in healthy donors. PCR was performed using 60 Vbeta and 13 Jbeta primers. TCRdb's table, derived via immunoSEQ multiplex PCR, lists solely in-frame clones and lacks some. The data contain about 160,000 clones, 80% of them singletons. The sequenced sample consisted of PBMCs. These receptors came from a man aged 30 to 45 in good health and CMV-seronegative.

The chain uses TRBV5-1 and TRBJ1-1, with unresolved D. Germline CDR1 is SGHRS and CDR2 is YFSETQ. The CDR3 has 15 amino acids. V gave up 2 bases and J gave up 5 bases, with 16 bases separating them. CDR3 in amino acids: CASSLVRREDTEAFF. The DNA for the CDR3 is TGCGCCAGCAGCTTAGTAAGGAGGGAGGATACTGAAGCTTTCTTT.

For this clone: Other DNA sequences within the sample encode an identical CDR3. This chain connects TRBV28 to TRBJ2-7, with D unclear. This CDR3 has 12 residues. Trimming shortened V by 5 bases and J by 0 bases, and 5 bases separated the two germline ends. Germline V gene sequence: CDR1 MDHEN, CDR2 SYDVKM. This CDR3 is CASSLSSYEQYF. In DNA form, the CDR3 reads TGTGCCAGCAGTCTGAGCTCCTACGAGCAGTACTTC.

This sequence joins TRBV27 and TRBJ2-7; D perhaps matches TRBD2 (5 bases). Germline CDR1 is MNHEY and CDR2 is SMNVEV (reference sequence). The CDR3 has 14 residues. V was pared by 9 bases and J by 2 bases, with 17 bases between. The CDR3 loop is CASTWRSLAYEQYF. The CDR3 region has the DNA TGTGCCAGTACGTGGAGGTCCCTCGCCTACGAGCAGTACTTC.

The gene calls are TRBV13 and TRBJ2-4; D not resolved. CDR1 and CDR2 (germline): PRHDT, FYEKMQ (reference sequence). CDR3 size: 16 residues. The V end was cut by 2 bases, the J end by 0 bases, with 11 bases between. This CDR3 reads CASSLTPQLAKNIQYF. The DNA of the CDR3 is TGTGCCAGCAGCTTAACCCCACAGTTAGCCAAAAACATTCAGTACTTC.

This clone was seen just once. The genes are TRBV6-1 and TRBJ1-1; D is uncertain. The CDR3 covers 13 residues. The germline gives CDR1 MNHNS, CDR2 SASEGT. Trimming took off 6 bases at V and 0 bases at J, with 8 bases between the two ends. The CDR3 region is CASSQRMNTEAFF. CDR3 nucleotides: TGTGCCAGCAGCCAGAGGATGAACACTGAAGCTTTCTTT.

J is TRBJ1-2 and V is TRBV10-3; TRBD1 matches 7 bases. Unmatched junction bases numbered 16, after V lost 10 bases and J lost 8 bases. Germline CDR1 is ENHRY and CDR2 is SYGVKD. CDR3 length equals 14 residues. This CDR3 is CATSLRDRREGYTF. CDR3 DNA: TGTGCCACCAGCCTCCGGGACAGACGGGAGGGCTACACCTTC.

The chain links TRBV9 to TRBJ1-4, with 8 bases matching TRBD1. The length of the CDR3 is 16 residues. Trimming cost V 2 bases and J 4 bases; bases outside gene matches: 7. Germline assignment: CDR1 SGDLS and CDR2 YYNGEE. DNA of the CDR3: TGTGCCAGCAGCGTGGGATCGGACAGGGATAATGAAAAACTGTTTTTT. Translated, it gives CASSVGSDRDNEKLFF.

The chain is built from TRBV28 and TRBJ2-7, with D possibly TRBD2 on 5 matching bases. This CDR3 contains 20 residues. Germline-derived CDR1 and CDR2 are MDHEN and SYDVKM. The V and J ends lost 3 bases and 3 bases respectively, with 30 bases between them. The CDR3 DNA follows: TGTGCCAGCAGTTTGTGGGGTGAAAGACCGACGGGGAATGTCGACTACGAGCAGTACTTC. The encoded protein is CASSLWGERPTGNVDYEQYF.

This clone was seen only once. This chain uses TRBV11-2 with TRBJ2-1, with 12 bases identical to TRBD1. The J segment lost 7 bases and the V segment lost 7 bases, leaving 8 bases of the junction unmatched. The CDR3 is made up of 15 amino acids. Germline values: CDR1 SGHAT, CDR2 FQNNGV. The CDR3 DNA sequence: TGTGCCAGCACACCGGGACAGGGGGCTCTGAATGAGCAGTTCTTC. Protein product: CASTPGQGALNEQFF.

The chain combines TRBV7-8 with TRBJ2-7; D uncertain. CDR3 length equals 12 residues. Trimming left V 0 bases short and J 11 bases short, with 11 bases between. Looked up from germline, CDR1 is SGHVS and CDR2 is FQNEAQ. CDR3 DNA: TGTGCCAGCAGCTTAGCAAACGGCCAGGAGTACTTC. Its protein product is CASSLANGQEYF.

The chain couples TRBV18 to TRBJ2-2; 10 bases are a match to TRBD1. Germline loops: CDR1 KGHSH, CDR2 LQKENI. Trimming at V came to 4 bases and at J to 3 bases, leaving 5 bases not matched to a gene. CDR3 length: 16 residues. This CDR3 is CASSLRTGGHTGELFF. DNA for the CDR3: TGTGCCAGCTCACTTCGGACAGGGGGACACACCGGGGAGCTGTTTTTT.

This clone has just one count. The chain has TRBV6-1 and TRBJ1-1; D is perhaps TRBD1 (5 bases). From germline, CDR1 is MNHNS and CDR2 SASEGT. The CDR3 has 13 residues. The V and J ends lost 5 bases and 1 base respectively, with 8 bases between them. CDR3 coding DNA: TGTGCCAGCAGTTTACAGGAGAACACTGAAGCTTTCTTT. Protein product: CASSLQENTEAFF.

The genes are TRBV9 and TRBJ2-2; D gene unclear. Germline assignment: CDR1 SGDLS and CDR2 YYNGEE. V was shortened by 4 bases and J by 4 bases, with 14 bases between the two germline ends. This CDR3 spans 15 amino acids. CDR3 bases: TGTGCCAGCAGCTCCGGCGACATCTTCACCGGGGAGCTGTTTTTT. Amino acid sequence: CASSSGDIFTGELFF.